This T cell receptor (beta chain) is from a study of blood T cell repertoires in COVID-19. Study in general: Both acute and convalescent COVID-19 samples were obtained from the United States, Italy and Spain.

J lost 2 bases, V lost 5 bases, and 11 bases had no gene match. The CDR3 spans 17 residues. CDR1 and CDR2 from the germline V gene are SGHVS and FNYEAQ. The repertoire was sequenced with immunoSEQ multiplex PCR; TCRdb's copy has only in-frame clones and lacks some. This sample has approximately 90,000 clones, with 75% to 85% found just once. The rearrangement uses TRBV7-6 and TRBJ2-1, with 8 bases lining up with TRBD2. Sequences were obtained from peripheral blood. This sequence was found in a human donor in a cohort sampled during active COVID-19. The DNA of the CDR3 is TGTGCCAGCAGCCTTTTGTCCCCGGGACTAGCCTACAATGAGCAGTTCTTC. It yields the protein CASSLLSPGLAYNEQFF.